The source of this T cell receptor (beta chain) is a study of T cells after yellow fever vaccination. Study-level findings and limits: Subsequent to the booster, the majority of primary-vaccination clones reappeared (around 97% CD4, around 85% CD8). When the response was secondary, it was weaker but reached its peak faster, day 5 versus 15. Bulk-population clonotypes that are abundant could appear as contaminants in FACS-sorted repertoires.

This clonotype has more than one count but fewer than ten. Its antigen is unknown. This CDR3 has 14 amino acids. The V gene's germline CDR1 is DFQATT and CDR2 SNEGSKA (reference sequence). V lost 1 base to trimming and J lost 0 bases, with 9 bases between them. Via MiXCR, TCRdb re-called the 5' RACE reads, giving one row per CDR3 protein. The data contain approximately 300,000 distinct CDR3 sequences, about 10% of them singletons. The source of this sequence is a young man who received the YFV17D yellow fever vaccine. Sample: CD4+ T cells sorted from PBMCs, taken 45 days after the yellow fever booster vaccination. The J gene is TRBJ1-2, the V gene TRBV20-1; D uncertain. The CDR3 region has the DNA TGCAGTGCTAGAGCCCAGCCCACTAACTATGGCTACACCTTC. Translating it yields CSARAQPTNYGYTF.